One T cell receptor beta chain is described in this entry. Its antigen is not identified. V shed 0 bases and J shed 3 bases, with 11 bases lying between them. CDR3 size: 16 residues. The V gene's germline CDR1 is MGHRA and CDR2 YSYEKL. The record originates from a study of T cell responses to AZD1222 COVID-19 vaccine. Study-wide points: Females made up more of the donors, who were largely white British, and clonal diversity may have come out too low. An increase in Spike-specific TCR breadth and depth was observed after two AZD1222 doses. In the spike-specific TCR repertoire, nearly half reportedly target unmutated variant regions. At baseline, seropositivity was found in only a handful of AZD1222 recipients.

Here immunoSEQ multiplex PCR was the method, and the copy in TCRdb shows in-frame clones only, minus some. The sample has roughly 140,000 clones; about 91% are singletons. The TCR comes from an adult in good health. J is TRBJ1-4 and V is TRBV4-1, with D tentatively TRBD1 (5 bases). The specimen was peripheral blood, collected on day 0 of AZD1222 vaccination. The DNA of the CDR3 is TGCGCCAGCAGCCAAGAAGTCGGGGCTGCTAATGAAAAACTGTTTTTT. Protein product: CASSQEVGAANEKLFF.